The TCR beta chain described here comes from a study of blood T cells in healthy people across ages. Primed by a sample-barcoded 5' primer and a J-beta primer mix, a second PCR proceeded for about 7 to 11 cycles. TCRdb reprocessed the 5' RACE reads via MiXCR and lists one record per CDR3 protein. Of 650,000 or so distinct CDR3 sequences listed, about 51% are singletons. Between the trimmed V and J ends, which lost 2 bases and 8 bases, there was a span of 12 bases. This CDR3 comprises 14 residues. Germline V gene lookup returns CDR1 LGHNA and CDR2 YSLEER. Turning to this clonotype: What it binds is not known.

The study, taken as a whole, reports: There were more naive CD4+ cells and higher diversity in long-lived donors than in aged donors.

The chain recombines TRBV4-3 with TRBJ1-4; D ambiguous. The sequence derives from a woman of 80 years or more in good health. Sequencing used blood. The CDR3 spells CASSQSRVVEKLFF. In nucleotides, the CDR3 is TGCGCCAGCAGCCAATCTAGGGTTGTGGAAAAACTGTTTTTT.